These T cell receptor beta chains were read from a single sample in a study of T cells in Graves' hyperthyroidism and ophthalmopathy. TCRdb ran MiXCR on the multiplex PCR reads and lists one entry per CDR3 protein. The sample contains roughly 740,000 distinct CDR3 sequences, about a sixth of which appear only once. Material for sequencing was blood. Receptor source: a man younger than 35 with Graves' hyperthyroidism. Both conserved end residues are part of each CDR3. D genes are given only for firm matches. For some rows the clone size is stated as once, few or many, or as a class when expanded; others skip it.

>-|TRBV5-6|TRBJ1-2|few
TGTGCCAGCAGCTTGAGGCAGCCTAGGGGCTACACCTTC
CASSLRQPRGYTF
>TRBD2|TRBV7-2|TRBJ2-1|many
TGTGCCAGCAGCCCGGGACTAGCGGGAGGGGTCGAGCAGTTCTTC
CASSPGLAGGVEQFF
>-|TRBV27|TRBJ1-1|many
TGTGCCAGCAGATCCGTGGGGGCGGTGAACACTGAAGCTTTCTTT
CASRSVGAVNTEAFF
>-|TRBV10-3|TRBJ1-5|-
TGTGCCATCAGTGAGCACGCGGACCGGAATCAGCCCCAGCATTTT
CAISEHADRNQPQHF
>-|TRBV6-2/TRBV6-3|TRBJ1-1|many
TGTGCCAGCAGTTCCACCCCGTGGGGGAACACTGAAGCTTTCTTT
CASSSTPWGNTEAFF
>-|TRBV29-1|TRBJ2-3|-
TGCAGCGTTGAAGGGGAACACCTTAACACAGATACGCAGTATTTT
CSVEGEHLNTDTQYF
>-|TRBV5-1|TRBJ1-1|-
TGCGCCAGCAGCTCTGCTGGGGGTGTGTTGAACACTGAAGCTTTCTTT
CASSSAGGVLNTEAFF
>-|TRBV6-2/TRBV6-3|TRBJ2-2|-
TGTGCCAGCAGGGTGTCGCGTTGGGGGGATCTGAACACCGGGGAGCTGTTTTTT
CASRVSRWGDLNTGELFF
>TRBD1|TRBV6-2/TRBV6-3|TRBJ2-7|-
TGTGCCAGCAGTCCGTACAGGGGGTCGGTCGAGCAGTACTTC
CASSPYRGSVEQYF
>-|TRBV28|TRBJ1-1|many
TGTGCCAGCAGTCGCCGACAAATCGGTTTTGGAGCTTTCTTT
CASSRRQIGFGAFF
>-|TRBV29-1|TRBJ1-1|few
TGCAGCGCCGGGTCAGGGTTGACTGAAGCTTTCTTT
CSAGSGLTEAFF
>-|TRBV30|TRBJ2-7|many
TGTGCCTGGACAAGAGGGAGCTACGAGCAGTACTTC
CAWTRGSYEQYF
>-|TRBV4-1|TRBJ2-7|-
TGCGCCAGCAGCCAATCGCGGCCCTACGAGCAGTACTTC
CASSQSRPYEQYF
>TRBD1|TRBV12-3/TRBV12-4|TRBJ1-1|-
TGTGCCAGCAGAACACAGGGGGGTGAAGCTTTCTTT
CASRTQGGEAFF
>TRBD2|TRBV19|TRBJ2-5|few
TGTGCCAGTAGTACTGTCGGGGGGATACGGGAGACCCAGTACTTC
CASSTVGGIRETQYF
>-|TRBV29-1|TRBJ2-5|few
TGCAGCGTTGACGCCGGAGCCCAAGAGACCCAGTACTTC
CSVDAGAQETQYF
>TRBD2|TRBV7-2|TRBJ2-2|once
TGTGCCAGCAGCTTACGAGGTAGCGGGGTTCTACTAAACACCGGGGAGCTGTTTTTT
CASSLRGSGVLLNTGELFF
>TRBD1|TRBV19|TRBJ2-4|few
TGTGCCAGTAGTACCCCGGGACAGAAAAGGAACATTCAGTACTTC
CASSTPGQKRNIQYF
>-|TRBV20-1|TRBJ2-7|many
TGCAGTGCTAGCGGCCCCTCCATATACGAGCAGTACTTC
CSASGPSIYEQYF
>-|TRBV12-3/TRBV12-4|TRBJ2-5|many
TGTGCCAGCACCCCGGGGGGCAGTCAAGAGACCCAGTACTTC
CASTPGGSQETQYF